A selection of T cell receptor beta chains follows, all from one sample in a study of cytomegalovirus exposure and HLA in healthy donors. Sequencing used immunoSEQ multiplex PCR; TCRdb keeps in-frame clones, though not all of them. There are 200,000 to 300,000 clones in the sample; around 85% occur only once, and over 0.95% lies in the top ten. The material sequenced was PBMCs. The receptors were sampled from a woman younger than 45 in good health and CMV-seropositive. The CDR3 runs from the conserved cysteine through the conserved F or W. A D gene is named only where the DNA matches it firmly. For some rows the clone size is stated as once, few or many, or as a class when expanded; others skip it.

d_gene: .
j_gene: TRBJ2-7
abundance: .
v_gene: TRBV27
CDR3nt: TGTGCCAGCAGTTTATCGATTCAGGGGTACCCCTACGAGCAGTACTTC
CDR3aa: CASSLSIQGYPYEQYF

d_gene: TRBD2
j_gene: TRBJ2-1
abundance: .
v_gene: TRBV6-1
CDR3nt: TGTGCCAGCAGTGAAATAGCCGGGACTAGCGGGAACAATGAGCAGTTCTTC
CDR3aa: CASSEIAGTSGNNEQFF

d_gene: TRBD1
j_gene: TRBJ1-2
abundance: .
v_gene: TRBV30
CDR3nt: TGTGCCTGGAGTTCGACAGGGAACTATGGCTACACCTTC
CDR3aa: CAWSSTGNYGYTF

d_gene: TRBD1
j_gene: TRBJ2-7
abundance: .
v_gene: TRBV2
CDR3nt: TGTGCCAGCAGTGGACAGGGTAGGAACGAGCAGTACTTC
CDR3aa: CASSGQGRNEQYF

d_gene: .
j_gene: TRBJ2-2
abundance: .
v_gene: TRBV4-2
CDR3nt: TGTGCCAGCAGCCAAGAATTGGGGGCTATATCCGGGGAGCTGTTTTTT
CDR3aa: CASSQELGAISGELFF

d_gene: TRBD1
j_gene: TRBJ1-2
abundance: .
v_gene: TRBV5-4
CDR3nt: TGTGCCAGCAGCTCCGGACAGGGGGCGCAGGTTAACTATGGCTACACCTTC
CDR3aa: CASSSGQGAQVNYGYTF

d_gene: .
j_gene: TRBJ1-5
abundance: .
v_gene: TRBV19
CDR3nt: TGTGCCAGTAGTATTTTGAGGAATCAGCCCCAGCATTTT
CDR3aa: CASSILRNQPQHF

d_gene: .
j_gene: TRBJ2-1
abundance: .
v_gene: TRBV11-2
CDR3nt: TGTGCCAGCAGCTCTCGAGCTCAGGGTAGGGACAATGAGCAGTTCTTC
CDR3aa: CASSSRAQGRDNEQFF

d_gene: .
j_gene: TRBJ2-7
abundance: few
v_gene: TRBV6-5
CDR3nt: TGTGCCAGCAGTAGCGGAGGCCTTTACGAGCAGTACTTC
CDR3aa: CASSSGGLYEQYF

d_gene: TRBD1
j_gene: TRBJ1-4
abundance: .
v_gene: TRBV27
CDR3nt: TGTGCCAGCAGTTTATCGACAGGGATTTCCGGAAAACTGTTTTTT
CDR3aa: CASSLSTGISGKLFF

d_gene: TRBD2
j_gene: TRBJ2-5
abundance: .
v_gene: TRBV11-1
CDR3nt: TGTGCCAGCAGCCGGAGGCTAGCGGCACAAGAGACCCAGTACTTC
CDR3aa: CASSRRLAAQETQYF

d_gene: .
j_gene: TRBJ2-7
abundance: .
v_gene: TRBV28
CDR3nt: TGTGCCAGCAGTTTAATATATAGGGGGAGTGAGCAGTACTTC
CDR3aa: CASSLIYRGSEQYF

d_gene: .
j_gene: TRBJ1-4
abundance: .
v_gene: TRBV27
CDR3nt: TGTGCCAGCAGTTTGCTCGCCACAGCTGTCACTAATGAAAAACTGTTTTTT
CDR3aa: CASSLLATAVTNEKLFF

d_gene: TRBD1
j_gene: TRBJ2-1
abundance: .
v_gene: TRBV2
CDR3nt: TGTGCCAGCAGTTGGACAGGATCAAATGAGCAGTTCTTC
CDR3aa: CASSWTGSNEQFF

d_gene: .
j_gene: TRBJ2-1
abundance: .
v_gene: TRBV30
CDR3nt: TGTGCCTGGAGTAGGGGGACCGGTAACAATGAGCAGTTCTTC
CDR3aa: CAWSRGTGNNEQFF

d_gene: .
j_gene: TRBJ2-1
abundance: .
v_gene: TRBV20-1
CDR3nt: TGCAGTGCGTTACTAGGTGGTGAGCAGTTCTTC
CDR3aa: CSALLGGEQFF

d_gene: TRBD1
j_gene: TRBJ1-1
abundance: .
v_gene: TRBV5-1
CDR3nt: TGCGCCAGCAGCTTAGGACAGGGGATGAACACTGAAGCTTTCTTT
CDR3aa: CASSLGQGMNTEAFF